The subject of this entry is one T cell receptor (beta chain). This record comes from a study of blood T cell repertoires in COVID-19. Trimming stripped 5 bases from V and 6 bases from J, with 14 bases between. The germline gives CDR1 SGHAT, CDR2 FQNNGV. The CDR3 has 13 residues. Only in-frame clones appear in the TCRdb table, and some are missing; sequencing was by immunoSEQ multiplex PCR. The sample carries under 200,000 clones, approximately 90% recorded once. The TCR originated in a man between 60 and 70 years old with active or convalescent COVID-19. Sequencing was performed on peripheral blood. The chain has TRBV11-2 and TRBJ2-7; D perhaps matches TRBD2 (7 bases). In nucleotides, the CDR3 is TGTGCCAGCAGCCTAGGGGGGGGCGCCGAGCAGTACTTC. Translating gives CASSLGGGAEQYF.